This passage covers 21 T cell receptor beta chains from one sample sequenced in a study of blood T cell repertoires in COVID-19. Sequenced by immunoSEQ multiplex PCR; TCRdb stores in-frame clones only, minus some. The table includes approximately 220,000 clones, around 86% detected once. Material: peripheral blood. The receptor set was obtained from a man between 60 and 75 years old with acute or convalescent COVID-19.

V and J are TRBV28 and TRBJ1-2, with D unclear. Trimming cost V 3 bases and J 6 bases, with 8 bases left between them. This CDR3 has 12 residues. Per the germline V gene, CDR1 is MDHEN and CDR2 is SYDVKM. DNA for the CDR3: TGTGCCAGCAGTTTTTACGGGGATGGCTACACCTTC. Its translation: CASSFYGDGYTF.

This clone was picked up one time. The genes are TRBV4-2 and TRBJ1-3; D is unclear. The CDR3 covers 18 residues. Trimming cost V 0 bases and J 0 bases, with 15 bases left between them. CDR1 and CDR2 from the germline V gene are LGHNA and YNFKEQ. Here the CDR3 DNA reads TGTGCCAGCAGCCAAGATGGCCTCCCCGGGGACTCTGGAAACACCATATATTTT. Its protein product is CASSQDGLPGDSGNTIYF.

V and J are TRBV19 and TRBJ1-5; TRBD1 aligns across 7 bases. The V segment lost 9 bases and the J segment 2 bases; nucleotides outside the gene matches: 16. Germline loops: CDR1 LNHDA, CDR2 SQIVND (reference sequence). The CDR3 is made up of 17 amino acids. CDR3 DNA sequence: TGTGCCAGCACGCTTGGGCGACAGGGCGTTGGCAATCAGCCCCAGCATTTT. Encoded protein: CASTLGRQGVGNQPQHF.

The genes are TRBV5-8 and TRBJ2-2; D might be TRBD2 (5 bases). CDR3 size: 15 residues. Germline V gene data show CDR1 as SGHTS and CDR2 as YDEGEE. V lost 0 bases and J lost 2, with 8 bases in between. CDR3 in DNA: TGTGCCAGCAGCTTGGCTACTAGAAACACCGGGGAGCTGTTTTTT. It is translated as CASSLATRNTGELFF.

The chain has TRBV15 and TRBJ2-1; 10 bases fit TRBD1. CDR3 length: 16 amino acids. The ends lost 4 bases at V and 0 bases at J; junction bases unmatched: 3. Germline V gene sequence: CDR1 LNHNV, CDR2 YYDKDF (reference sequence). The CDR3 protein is CATSMTGGISYNEQFF. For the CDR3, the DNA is TGTGCCACCAGCATGACAGGGGGCATCTCCTACAATGAGCAGTTCTTC.

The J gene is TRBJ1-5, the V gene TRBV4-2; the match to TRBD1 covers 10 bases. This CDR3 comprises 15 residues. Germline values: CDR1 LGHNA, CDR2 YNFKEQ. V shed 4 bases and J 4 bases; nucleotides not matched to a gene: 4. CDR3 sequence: CASSPGQGGNQPQHF. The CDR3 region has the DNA TGTGCCAGCAGCCCAGGACAGGGGGGAAATCAGCCCCAGCATTTT.

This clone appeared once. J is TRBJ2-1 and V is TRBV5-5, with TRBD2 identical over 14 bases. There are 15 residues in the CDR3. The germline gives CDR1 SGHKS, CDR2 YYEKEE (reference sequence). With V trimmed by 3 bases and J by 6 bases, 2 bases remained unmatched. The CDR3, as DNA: TGTGCCAGCAGCTCGACTAGCGGGGGGGCCAATGAGCAGTTCTTC. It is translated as CASSSTSGGANEQFF.

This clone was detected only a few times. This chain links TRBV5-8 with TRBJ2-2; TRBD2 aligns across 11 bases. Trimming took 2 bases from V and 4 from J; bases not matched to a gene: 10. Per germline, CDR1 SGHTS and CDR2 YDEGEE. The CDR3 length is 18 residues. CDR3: CASSLQGTSGAITGELFF. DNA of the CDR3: TGTGCCAGCAGCTTACAGGGGACTAGCGGTGCTATCACCGGGGAGCTGTTTTTT.

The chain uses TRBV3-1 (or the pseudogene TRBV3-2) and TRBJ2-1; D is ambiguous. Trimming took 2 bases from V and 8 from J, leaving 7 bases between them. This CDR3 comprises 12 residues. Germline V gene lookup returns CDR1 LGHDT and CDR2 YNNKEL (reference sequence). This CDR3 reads CASSQPRDEQFF. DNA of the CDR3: TGTGCCAGCAGCCAACCCCGCGATGAGCAGTTCTTC.

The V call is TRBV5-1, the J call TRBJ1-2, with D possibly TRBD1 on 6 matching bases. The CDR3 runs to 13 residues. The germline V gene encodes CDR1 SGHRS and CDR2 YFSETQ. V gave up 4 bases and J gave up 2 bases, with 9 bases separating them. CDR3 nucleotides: TGCGCCAGCAGCCCGACAGGCAACTATGGCTACACCTTC. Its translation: CASSPTGNYGYTF.

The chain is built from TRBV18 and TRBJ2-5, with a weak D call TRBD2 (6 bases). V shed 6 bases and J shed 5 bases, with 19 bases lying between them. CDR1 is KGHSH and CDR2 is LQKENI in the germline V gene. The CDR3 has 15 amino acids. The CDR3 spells CASSTRLEGGETQYF. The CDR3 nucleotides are TGTGCCAGCTCCACCAGGCTGGAGGGCGGGGAGACCCAGTACTTC.

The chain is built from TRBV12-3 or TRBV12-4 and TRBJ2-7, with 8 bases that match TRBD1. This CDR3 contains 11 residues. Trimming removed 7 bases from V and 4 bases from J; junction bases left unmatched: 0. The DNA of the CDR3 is TGTGCCAGCAACAGGGGGTACGAGCAGTACTTC. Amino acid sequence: CASNRGYEQYF.

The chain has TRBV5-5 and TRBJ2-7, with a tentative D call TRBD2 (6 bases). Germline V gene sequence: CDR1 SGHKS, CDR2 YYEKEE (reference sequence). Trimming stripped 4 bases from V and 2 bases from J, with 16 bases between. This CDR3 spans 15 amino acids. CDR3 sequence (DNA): TGTGCCAGCAGCCCAGGAGGGGCTCCTCCCTACGAGCAGTACTTC. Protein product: CASSPGGAPPYEQYF.

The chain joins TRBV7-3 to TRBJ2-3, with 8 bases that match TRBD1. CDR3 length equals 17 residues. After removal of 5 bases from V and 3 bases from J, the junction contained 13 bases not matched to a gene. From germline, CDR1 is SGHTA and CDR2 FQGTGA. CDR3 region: CASSPDQDRVWTDTQYF. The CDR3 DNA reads TGTGCCAGCAGCCCCGACCAGGACAGGGTGTGGACAGATACGCAGTATTTT.

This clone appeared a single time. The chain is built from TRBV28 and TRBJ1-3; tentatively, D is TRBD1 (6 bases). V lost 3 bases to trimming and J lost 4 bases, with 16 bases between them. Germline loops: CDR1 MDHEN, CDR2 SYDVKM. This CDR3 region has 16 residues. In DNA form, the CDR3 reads TGTGCCAGCAGTTTCTGGGACACGAAGGGGGGAAACACCATATATTTT. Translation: CASSFWDTKGGNTIYF.

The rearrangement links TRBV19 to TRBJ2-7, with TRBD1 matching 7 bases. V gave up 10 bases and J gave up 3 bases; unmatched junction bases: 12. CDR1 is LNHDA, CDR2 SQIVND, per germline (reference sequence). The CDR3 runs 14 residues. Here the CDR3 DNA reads TGTGCCACCCTGCCAGGGGGTTCCAACTACGAGCAGTACTTC. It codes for CATLPGGSNYEQYF. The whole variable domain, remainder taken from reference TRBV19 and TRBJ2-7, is DGGITQSPKYLFRKEGQNVTLSCEQNLNHDAMYWYRQDPGQGLRLIYYSQIVNDFQKGDIAEGYSVSREKKESFPLTVTSAQKNPTAFYLCATLPGGSNYEQYFGPGTRLTVT.

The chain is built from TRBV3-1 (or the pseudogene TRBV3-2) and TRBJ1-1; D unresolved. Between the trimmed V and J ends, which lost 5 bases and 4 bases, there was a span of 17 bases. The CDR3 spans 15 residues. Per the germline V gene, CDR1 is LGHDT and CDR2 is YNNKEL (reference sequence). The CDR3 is CASSSNDGRGTEAFF. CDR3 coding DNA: TGTGCCAGCAGCTCGAATGATGGACGGGGCACTGAAGCTTTCTTT.

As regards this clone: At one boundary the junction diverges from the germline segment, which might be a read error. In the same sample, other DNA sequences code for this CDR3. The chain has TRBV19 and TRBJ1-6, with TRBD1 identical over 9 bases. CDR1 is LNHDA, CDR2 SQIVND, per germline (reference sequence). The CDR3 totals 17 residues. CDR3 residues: CASSMETGGAENSPLHF. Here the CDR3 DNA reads TGTGCCAGTAGTATGGAAACAGGGGGCGCAGAGAATTCACCTCTCCACTTT.

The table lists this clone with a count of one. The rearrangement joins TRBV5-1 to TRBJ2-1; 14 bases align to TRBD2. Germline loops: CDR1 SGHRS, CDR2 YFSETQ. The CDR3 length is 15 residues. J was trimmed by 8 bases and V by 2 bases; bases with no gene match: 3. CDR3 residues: CASSFRLAGGDEQFF. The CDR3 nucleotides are TGCGCCAGCAGCTTCCGACTAGCGGGGGGGGATGAGCAGTTCTTC. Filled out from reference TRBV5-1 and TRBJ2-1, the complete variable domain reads KAGVTQTPRYLIKTRGQQVTLSCSPISGHRSVSWYQQTPGQGLQFLFEYFSETQRNKGNFPGRFSGRQFSNSRSEMNVSTLELGDSALYLCASSFRLAGGDEQFFGPGTRLTVL.

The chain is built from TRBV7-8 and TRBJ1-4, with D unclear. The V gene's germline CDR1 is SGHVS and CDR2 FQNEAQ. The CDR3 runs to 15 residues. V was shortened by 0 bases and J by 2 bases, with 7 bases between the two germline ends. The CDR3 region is CASSLARQTNEKLFF. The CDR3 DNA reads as TGTGCCAGCAGCTTAGCGCGGCAGACTAATGAAAAACTGTTTTTT.

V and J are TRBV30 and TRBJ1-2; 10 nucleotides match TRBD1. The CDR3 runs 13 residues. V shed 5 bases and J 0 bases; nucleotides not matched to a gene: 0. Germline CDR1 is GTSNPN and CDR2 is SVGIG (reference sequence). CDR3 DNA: TGTGCCTGGGGACAGGGGGCTAACTATGGCTACACCTTC. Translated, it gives CAWGQGANYGYTF.